Sequencing of this TCR beta chain was carried out in a study of blood T cell repertoires in COVID-19 (dated by TCRdb to the early 2020s). Turning to the overall study: Collaborator samples came from the United States, Italy and Spain and covered acute and convalescent phases of COVID-19. The prospective study material was composed of cDNA or gDNA derived from T cells, B-cell-depleted T cells, or PBMCs. Deeply sampled blood TCRbeta repertoires from subjects exposed to, actively infected with, or recovered from COVID-19 were included in the dataset. The repertoires were released in a freely available public database meant as a resource for research on the immune response to SARS-CoV-2. Samples were obtained from the ongoing ImmuneRACE study (first 160 participants) and from 1,200 or so subjects provided by 6 global collaborators. Sample metadata almost always included a de-identified subject ID, COVID-19 status, age in years and sex. HLA class I and class II types, where available, came from metadata supplied by the sample provider rather than from assay-based typing. Points the paper makes about the study in general: The amount of clinical and demographic metadata varied by source and participant and was provided uncurated.

Participants in the prospective study were aged roughly 18 to 100 years, lived in some 24 United States geographic areas, and enrolled through a virtual design. Cohort assignment in the prospective study relied on participant-reported clinical history from a screening survey and a study questionnaire. Recovered participants in ImmuneRACE Cohort 3 were defined as having two consecutive negative NP/OP PCR tests, clearance from a healthcare professional, or resolution of symptoms. Mobile phlebotomists in the prospective study collected whole blood, serum and a nasopharyngeal or oropharyngeal swab from every participant. Prospective study participants could optionally give additional blood draws and questionnaires over a roughly 2-month period. Prospective study blood samples were shipped either frozen or at room temperature before DNA extraction. Details on this clone: Its antigen is unknown. No clone much larger than this one lies a single base away; base qualities are absent.

For CDR1 and CDR2, the germline V gene lists SGHAT and FQNNGV. From V the trimming removes 5 bases and from J it removes 0 bases, while the gene matches leave 9 bases of the junction unaccounted for. From the cysteine through the phenylalanine, the CDR3 covers 18 amino acids. Only CDR3 DNA is held: 54 bases, read in frame from base 1. TCRbeta CDR3 regions were amplified from genomic DNA using the immunoSEQ Assay, a bias-controlled multiplex PCR. In the authors' own workflow: The number of nucleated cells in each sample was estimated by amplification of reference gene primers within the assay. Sequence reads were collapsed and filtered to measure the absolute abundance of every unique TCRbeta CDR3 rearrangement. For each sample, productive Simpson clonality was calculated as the square root of Simpson's diversity index over productive rearrangements. Drawn from immuneACCESS, this table holds only the in-frame rearrangements with V and J called that TCRdb kept. Clones are partly lost; checked studies trace under half to an unresolved V gene and leave the rest unexplained. For V, J and clone size, that table is used; D and trimming come from the DNA. For this sample there are some 200,000 clones; roughly 90% appear just once. Around 8% of the sample is held by the ten biggest clonotypes.

This clonotype was sampled from a woman aged 18-35 years who had recovered from COVID-19. The sample comprised PBMCs or T cells enriched from blood (not recorded which). The chain links TRBV11-2 with TRBJ2-3; the central 12 bases match TRBD2. CDR3 sequence: CASSPRGLAGFSTDTQYF. The nucleotide sequence is TGTGCCAGCAGCCCTCGGGGACTAGCGGGCTTTAGCACAGATACGCAGTATTTT.